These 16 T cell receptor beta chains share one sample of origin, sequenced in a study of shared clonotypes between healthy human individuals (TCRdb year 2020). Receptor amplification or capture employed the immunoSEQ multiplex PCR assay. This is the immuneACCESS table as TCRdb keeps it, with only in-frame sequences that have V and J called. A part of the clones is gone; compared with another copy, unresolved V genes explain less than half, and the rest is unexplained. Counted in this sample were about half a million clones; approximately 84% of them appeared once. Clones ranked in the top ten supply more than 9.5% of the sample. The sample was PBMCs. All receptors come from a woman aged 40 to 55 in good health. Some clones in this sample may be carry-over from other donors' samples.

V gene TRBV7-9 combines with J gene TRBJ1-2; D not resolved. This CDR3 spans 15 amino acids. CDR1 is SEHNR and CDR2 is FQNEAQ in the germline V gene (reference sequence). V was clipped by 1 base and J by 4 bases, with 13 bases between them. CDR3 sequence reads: CASSLVGDFGYGYTF. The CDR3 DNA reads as TGTGCCAGCAGCTTAGTAGGAGATTTTGGCTATGGCTACACCTTC.

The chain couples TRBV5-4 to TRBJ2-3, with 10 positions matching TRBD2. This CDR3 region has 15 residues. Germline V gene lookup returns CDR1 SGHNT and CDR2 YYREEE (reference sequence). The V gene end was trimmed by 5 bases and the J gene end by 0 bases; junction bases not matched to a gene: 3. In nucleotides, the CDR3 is TGTGCCAGCAGAGTGACTAGCGGGAGCACAGATACGCAGTATTTT. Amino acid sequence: CASRVTSGSTDTQYF.

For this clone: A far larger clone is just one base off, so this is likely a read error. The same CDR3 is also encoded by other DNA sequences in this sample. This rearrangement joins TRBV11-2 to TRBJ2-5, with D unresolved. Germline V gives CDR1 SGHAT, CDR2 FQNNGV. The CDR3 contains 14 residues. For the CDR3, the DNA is TGTGCAAGCAGTTCTGTACCCCACCAAGAGACCCAGTACTTC. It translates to CASSSVPHQETQYF. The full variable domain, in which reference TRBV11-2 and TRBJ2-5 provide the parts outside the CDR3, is EAGVAQSPRYKIIEKRQSVAFWCNPISGHATLYWYQQILGQGPKLLIQFQNNGVVDDSQLPKDRFSAERLKGVDSTLKIQPAKLEDSAVYLCASSSVPHQETQYFGPGTRLLVL.

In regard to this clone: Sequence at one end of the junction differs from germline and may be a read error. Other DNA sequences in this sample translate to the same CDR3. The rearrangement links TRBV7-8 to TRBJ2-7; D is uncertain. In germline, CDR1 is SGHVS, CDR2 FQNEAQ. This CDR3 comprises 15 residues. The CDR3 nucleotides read TGTGCTAGCAGTTTCCTCCGCTACTCACCCTACGGGCAGTACTTC. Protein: CASSFLRYSPYGQYF. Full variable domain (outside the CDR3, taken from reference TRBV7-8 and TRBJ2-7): GAGVSQSPRYKVAKRGQDVALRCDPISGHVSLFWYQQALGQGPEFLTYFQNEAQLDKSGLPSDRFFAERPEGSVSTLKIQRTQQEDSAVYLCASSFLRYSPYGQYFGPGTRLTVT.

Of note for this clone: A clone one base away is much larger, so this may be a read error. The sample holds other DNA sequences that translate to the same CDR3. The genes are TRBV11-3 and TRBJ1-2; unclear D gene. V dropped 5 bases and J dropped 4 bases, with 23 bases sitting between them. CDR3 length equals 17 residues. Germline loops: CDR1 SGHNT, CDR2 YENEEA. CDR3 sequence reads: CASSHLPPPSSGYGYTF. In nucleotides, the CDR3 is TGTGCCAGCAGCCATTTACCCCCCCCCTCTTCAGGCTATGGCTACACCTTC.

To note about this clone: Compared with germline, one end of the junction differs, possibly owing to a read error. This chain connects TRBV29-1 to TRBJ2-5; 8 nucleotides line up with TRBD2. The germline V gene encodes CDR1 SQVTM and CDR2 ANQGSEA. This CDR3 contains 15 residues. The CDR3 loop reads CSVERSGSEVETQYF. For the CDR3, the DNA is TGCAGTGTTGAACGGAGCGGGAGTGAGGTAGAGACCCAGTACTTC.

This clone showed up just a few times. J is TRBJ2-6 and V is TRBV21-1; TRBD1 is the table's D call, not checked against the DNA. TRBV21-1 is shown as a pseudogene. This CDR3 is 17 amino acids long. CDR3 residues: CASSKGLTVDGANVLTF. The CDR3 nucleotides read TGTGCCAGCAGCAAAGGCCTGACAGTTGATGGGGCCAACGTCCTGACTTTC.

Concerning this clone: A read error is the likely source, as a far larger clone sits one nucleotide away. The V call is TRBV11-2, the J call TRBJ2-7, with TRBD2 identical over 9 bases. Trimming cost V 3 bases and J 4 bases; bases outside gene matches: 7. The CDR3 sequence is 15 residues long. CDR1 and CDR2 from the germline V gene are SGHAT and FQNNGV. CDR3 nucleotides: TGTGCCAGCAGCTTTAATAGCGGGAGTAGGTACGAGCAGTACTTC. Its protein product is CASSFNSGSRYEQYF.

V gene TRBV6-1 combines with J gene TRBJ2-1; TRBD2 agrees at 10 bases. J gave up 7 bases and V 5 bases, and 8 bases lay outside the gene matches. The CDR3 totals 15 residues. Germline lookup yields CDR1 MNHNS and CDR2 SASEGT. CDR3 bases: TGTGCCAGCAGTCCTTCTAGCGGGAGTTGGAATGAGCAGTTCTTC. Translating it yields CASSPSSGSWNEQFF.

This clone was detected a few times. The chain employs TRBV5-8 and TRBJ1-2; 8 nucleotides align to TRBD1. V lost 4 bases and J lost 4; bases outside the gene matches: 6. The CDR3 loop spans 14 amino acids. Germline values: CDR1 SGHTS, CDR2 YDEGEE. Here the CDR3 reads CASSLQGAAYGYTF. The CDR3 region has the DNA TGTGCCAGCAGCCTCCAGGGGGCTGCCTATGGCTACACCTTC.

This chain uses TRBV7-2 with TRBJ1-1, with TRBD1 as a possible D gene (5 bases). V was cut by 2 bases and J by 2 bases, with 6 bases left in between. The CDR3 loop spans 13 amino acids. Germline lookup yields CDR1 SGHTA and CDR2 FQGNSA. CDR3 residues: CASSLTGNTEAFF. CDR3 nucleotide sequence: TGTGCCAGCAGCTTAACAGGCAACACTGAAGCTTTCTTT.

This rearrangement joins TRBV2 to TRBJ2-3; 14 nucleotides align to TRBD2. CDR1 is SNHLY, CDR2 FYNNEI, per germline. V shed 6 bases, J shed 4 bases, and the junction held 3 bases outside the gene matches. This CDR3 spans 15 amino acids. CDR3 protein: CASRRLAGGSDTQYF. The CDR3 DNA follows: TGTGCCAGCAGGAGACTAGCGGGAGGGTCAGATACGCAGTATTTT.

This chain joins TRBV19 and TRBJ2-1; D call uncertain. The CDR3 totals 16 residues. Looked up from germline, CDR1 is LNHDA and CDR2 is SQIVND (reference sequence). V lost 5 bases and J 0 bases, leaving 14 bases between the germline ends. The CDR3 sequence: CASSRDGVSSYNEQFF. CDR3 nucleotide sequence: TGTGCCAGTAGTCGCGATGGGGTCAGCTCCTACAATGAGCAGTTCTTC.

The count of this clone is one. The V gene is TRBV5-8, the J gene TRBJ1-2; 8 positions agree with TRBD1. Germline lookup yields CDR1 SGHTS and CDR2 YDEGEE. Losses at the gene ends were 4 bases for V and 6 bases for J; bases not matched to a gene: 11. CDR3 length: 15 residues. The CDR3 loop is CASSRPGTGIDGYTF. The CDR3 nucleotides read TGTGCCAGCAGCCGTCCCGGGACAGGTATAGATGGCTACACCTTC.

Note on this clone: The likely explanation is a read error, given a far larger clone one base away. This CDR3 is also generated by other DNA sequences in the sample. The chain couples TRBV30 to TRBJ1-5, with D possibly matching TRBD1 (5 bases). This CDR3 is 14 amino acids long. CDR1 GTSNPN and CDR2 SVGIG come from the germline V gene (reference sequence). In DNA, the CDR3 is TGCGCCTGGACTGACAGCGCCGTAATGCAGCCCCAGCATTTT. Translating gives CAWTDSAVMQPQHF.

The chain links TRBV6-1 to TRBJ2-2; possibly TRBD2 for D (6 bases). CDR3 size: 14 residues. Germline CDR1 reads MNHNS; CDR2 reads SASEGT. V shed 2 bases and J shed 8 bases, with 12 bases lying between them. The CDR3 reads CASSELASAGELFF. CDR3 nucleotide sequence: TGTGCCAGCAGTGAACTGGCTAGCGCGGGGGAGCTGTTTTTT.